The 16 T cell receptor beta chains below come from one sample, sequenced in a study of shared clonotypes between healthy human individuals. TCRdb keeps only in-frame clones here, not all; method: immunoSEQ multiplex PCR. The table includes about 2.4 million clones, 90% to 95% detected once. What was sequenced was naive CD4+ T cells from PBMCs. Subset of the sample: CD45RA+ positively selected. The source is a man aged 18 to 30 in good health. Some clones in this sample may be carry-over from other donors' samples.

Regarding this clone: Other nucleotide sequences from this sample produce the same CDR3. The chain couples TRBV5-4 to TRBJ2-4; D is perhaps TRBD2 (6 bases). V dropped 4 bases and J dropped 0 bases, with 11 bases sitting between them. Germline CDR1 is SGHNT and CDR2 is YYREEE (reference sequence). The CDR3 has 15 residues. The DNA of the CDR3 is TGTGCCAGCAGCCTGGGGGGAGAAGCCAAAAACATTCAGTACTTC. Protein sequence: CASSLGGEAKNIQYF.

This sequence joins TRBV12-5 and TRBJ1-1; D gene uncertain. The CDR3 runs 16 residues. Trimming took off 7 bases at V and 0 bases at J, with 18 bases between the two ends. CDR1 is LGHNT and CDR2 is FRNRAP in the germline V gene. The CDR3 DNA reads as TGTGCTAGTGCCCCGCGGGGTGAGCTCATGAACACTGAAGCTTTCTTT. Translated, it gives CASAPRGELMNTEAFF.

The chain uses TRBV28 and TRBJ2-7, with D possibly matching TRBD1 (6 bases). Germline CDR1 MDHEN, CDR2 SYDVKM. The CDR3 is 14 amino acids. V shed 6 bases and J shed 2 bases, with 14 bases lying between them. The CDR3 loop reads CASSYDRSPYEQYF. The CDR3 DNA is TGTGCCAGCAGCTACGACAGGAGTCCCTACGAGCAGTACTTC.

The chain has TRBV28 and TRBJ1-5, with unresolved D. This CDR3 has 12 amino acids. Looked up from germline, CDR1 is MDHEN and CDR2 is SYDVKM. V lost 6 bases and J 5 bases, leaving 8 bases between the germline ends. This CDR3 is CASRILDQPQHF. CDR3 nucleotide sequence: TGTGCCAGCAGAATACTGGATCAGCCCCAGCATTTT.

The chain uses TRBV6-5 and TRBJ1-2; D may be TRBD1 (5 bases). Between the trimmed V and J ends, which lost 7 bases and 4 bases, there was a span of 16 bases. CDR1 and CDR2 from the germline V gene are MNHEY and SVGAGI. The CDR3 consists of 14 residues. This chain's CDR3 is CASTTPGKGYGYTF. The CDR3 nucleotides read TGTGCCAGCACGACTCCAGGGAAGGGCTATGGCTACACCTTC.

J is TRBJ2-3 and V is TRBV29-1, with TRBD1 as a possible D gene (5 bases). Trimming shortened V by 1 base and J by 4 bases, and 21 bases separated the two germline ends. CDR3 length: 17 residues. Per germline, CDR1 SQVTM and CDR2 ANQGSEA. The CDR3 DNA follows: TGCAGCGTTGAAGGGCTAGTCGGGCAGGGATATGCAGATACGCAGTATTTT. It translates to CSVEGLVGQGYADTQYF.

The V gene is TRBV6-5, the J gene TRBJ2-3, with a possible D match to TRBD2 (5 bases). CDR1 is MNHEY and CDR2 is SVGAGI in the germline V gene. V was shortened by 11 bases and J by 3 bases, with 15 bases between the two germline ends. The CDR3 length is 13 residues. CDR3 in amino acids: CAAKPPGTDTQYF. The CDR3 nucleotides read TGTGCCGCAAAACCGCCGGGAACAGATACGCAGTATTTT.

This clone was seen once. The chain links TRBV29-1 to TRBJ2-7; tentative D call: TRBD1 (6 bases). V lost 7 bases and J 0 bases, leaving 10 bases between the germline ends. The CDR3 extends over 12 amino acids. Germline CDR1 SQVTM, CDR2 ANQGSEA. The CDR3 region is CSAGQYSYEQYF. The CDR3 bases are TGCAGCGCCGGACAGTACTCCTACGAGCAGTACTTC.

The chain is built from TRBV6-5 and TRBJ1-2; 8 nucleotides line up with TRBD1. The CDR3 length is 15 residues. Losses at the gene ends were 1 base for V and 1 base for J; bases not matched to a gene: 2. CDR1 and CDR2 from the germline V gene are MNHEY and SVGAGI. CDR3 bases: TGTGCCAGCAGTTACTTTGGACAGGGTAACTATGGCTACACCTTC. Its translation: CASSYFGQGNYGYTF.

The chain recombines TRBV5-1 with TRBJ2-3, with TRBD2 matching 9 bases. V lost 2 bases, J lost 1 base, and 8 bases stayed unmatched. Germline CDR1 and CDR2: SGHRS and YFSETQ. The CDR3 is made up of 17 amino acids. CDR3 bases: TGCGCCAGCAGCTTTCAAACCCGGACTAGCGGCACAGATACGCAGTATTTT. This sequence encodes CASSFQTRTSGTDTQYF. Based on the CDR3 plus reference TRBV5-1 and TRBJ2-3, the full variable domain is KAGVTQTPRYLIKTRGQQVTLSCSPISGHRSVSWYQQTPGQGLQFLFEYFSETQRNKGNFPGRFSGRQFSNSRSEMNVSTLELGDSALYLCASSFQTRTSGTDTQYFGPGTRLTVL.

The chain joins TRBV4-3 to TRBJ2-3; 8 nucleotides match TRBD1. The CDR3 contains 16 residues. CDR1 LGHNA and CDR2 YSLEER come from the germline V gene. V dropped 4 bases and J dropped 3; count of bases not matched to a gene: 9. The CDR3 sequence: CASSRRQGRRTDTQYF. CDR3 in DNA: TGCGCCAGCAGCCGCCGACAGGGGAGGAGGACAGATACGCAGTATTTT.

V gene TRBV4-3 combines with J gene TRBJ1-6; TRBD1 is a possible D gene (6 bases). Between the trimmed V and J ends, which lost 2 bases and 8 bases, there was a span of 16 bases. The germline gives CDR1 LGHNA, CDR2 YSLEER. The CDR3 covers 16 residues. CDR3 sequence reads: CASSQLSGGHDSPLHF. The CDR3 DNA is TGCGCCAGCAGCCAACTGTCTGGGGGCCATGATTCACCCCTCCACTTT.

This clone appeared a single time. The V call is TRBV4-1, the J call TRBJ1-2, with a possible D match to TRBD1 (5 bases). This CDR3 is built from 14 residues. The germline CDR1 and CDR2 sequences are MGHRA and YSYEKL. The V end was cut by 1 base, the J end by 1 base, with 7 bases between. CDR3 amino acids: CASSQADSNYGYTF. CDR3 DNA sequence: TGCGCCAGCAGCCAAGCCGACAGTAACTATGGCTACACCTTC.

CDR3: CASSAGRFHEQYF. The CDR3 DNA reads as TGTGCCAGCAGCGCCGGTCGATTCCACGAGCAGTACTTC. The chain carries TRBV7-7 and TRBJ2-7; D remains ambiguous. Germline V gives CDR1 SSHAT, CDR2 FNYEAQ (reference sequence). This CDR3 has 13 residues. V shed 5 bases and J shed 5 bases, with 13 bases lying between them.

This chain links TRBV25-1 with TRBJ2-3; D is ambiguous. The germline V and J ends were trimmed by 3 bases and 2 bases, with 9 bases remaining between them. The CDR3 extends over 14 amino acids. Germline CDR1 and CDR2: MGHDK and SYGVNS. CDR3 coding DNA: TGTGCCAGCAGTGACGGGTGGCACACAGATACGCAGTATTTT. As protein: CASSDGWHTDTQYF.

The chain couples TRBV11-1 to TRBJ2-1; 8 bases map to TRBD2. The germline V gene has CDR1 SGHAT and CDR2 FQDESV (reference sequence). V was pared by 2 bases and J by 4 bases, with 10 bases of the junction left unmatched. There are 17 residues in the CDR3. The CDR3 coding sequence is TGTGCCAGCAGCTTAATCCCGGGAGGGCCATCGTACAATGAGCAGTTCTTC. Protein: CASSLIPGGPSYNEQFF.